The clone carrying this T cell receptor beta chain was seen only a few times. Its antigen is currently unknown. Preparation of the TCRbeta library involved a method that used unique molecular identifiers. TCRdb recomputed calls from the PCR reads with MiXCR, one row per CDR3 protein. The profile shows about a million distinct CDR3 sequences, about 26% of them singletons. The data were obtained in a study of T-cell reconstitution after alpha-beta-depleted transplantation in children. The study's findings and limits: It was newly produced T cells that mostly accounted for T-cell counts and diversity one year after transplant. After transplant, at about two months, alpha-beta T cells were reportedly derived from several hundred expanded graft clones. Some patients' high day-60 TCRbeta diversity was attributed to recipient cells surviving conditioning.

V was clipped by 4 bases and J by 2 bases; unmatched bases: 10. Germline V gene sequence: CDR1 SGDLS, CDR2 YYNGEE. This CDR3 contains 16 residues. The sequences come from PBMCs, mostly from graft donor cells, collected 360 days after TCRalphabeta/CD19-depleted stem cell transplant. The clonotype comes from a boy in the first two years of life who had a stem cell transplant for SCID, so the T cells may come from the graft donor. V and J are TRBV9 and TRBJ2-3, with 7 bases that match TRBD2. The CDR3 nucleotides are TGTGCCAGCAGCCCTAAGAGCGGGGTCAACACAGATACGCAGTATTTT. Encoded protein: CASSPKSGVNTDTQYF.